The sequence of this TCR beta chain was determined in a study of T cell repertoires in cytomegalovirus infection. TCRdb itself ran the reads through MiXCR, one entry per CDR3 protein. The sample yields approximately 590,000 distinct CDR3 sequences, approximately 40% seen once. To note about this clonotype: Its antigen remains unidentified.

The source is a human donor in good health (CMV status not recorded). Some clones in this sample may be carry-over from other donors' samples. This specimen was cultured PBMCs, taken from culture after CMV antigen stimulation.

The CDR3 is CASSYAVDRDGSPLHF. Here the CDR3 DNA reads TGTGCCAGCAGTTACGCCGTAGACAGGGATGGTTCACCCCTCCACTTT. The chain has TRBV6-6 and TRBJ1-6; 7 bases map to TRBD1. The CDR3 extends over 16 amino acids. Germline CDR1 reads MNHNY; CDR2 reads SVGAGI (reference sequence). V lost 2 bases and J lost 9; bases outside the gene matches: 10.